This entry concerns a single TCR beta chain. The sample comes from a study of blood T cell repertoires in COVID-19. About the research overall: Acute and convalescent COVID-19 samples came from the United States, Italy and Spain. T cells, B-cell-depleted T cells, or PBMCs provided the cDNA or gDNA that served as material.

Authors' analysis steps: The authors estimated nucleated cell counts from reference gene primer amplification. Libraries were prepared by immunoSEQ multiplex PCR; TCRdb keeps only in-frame clonotypes and omits some of them. V and J calls and clone size are given by that table; D and trimming were obtained from the DNA. The sample has roughly 300,000 clones, more than 80% seen once; the top ten hold approximately 7.5%. Seattle patients were enrolled while actively infected and followed longitudinally. The CDR3 is made up of 15 amino acids. Germline CDR1 and CDR2: LNHDA and SQIVND (reference sequence). V shed 4 bases and J 4 bases; nucleotides not matched to a gene: 7.

The V gene is TRBV19, the J gene TRBJ1-2; 9 bases agree with TRBD1. Input material: peripheral blood. This TCR was sampled from a woman aged 25 to 45 with COVID-19, enrolled during active disease. This CDR3 reads CASSRTTGGLYGYTF. CDR3 nucleotides: TGTGCCAGTAGTAGGACAACAGGGGGCCTCTATGGCTACACCTTC.